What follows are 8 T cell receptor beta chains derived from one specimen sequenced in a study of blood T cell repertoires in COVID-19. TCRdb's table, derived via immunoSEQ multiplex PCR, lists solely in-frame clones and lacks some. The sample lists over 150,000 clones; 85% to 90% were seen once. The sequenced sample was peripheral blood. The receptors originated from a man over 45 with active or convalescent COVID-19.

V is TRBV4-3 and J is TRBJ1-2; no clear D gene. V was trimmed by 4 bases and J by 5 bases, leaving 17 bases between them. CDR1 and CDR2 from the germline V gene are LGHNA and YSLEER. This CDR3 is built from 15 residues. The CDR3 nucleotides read TGCGCCAGCAGCCCACGACACGAAGACACTTATGGCTACACCTTC. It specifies CASSPRHEDTYGYTF.

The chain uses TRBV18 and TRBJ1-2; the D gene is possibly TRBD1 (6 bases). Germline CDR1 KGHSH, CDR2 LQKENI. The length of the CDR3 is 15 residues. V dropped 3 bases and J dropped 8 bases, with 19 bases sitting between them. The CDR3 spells CASSPGGRGEEGYTF. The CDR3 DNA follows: TGTGCCAGCTCACCTGGTGGCAGGGGCGAAGAGGGCTACACCTTC.

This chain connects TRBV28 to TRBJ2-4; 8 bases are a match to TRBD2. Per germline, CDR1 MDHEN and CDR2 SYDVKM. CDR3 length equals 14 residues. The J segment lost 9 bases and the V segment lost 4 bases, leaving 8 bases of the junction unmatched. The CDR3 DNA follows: TGTGCCAGCAGTTCCCGCGGACTAGCTGGCATTCAGTACTTC. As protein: CASSSRGLAGIQYF.

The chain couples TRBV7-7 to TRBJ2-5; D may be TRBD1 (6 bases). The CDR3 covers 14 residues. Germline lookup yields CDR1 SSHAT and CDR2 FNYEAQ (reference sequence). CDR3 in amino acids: CASSRLRGAETQYF. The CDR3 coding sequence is TGTGCTAGCTCCCGTCTCAGGGGCGCAGAGACCCAGTACTTC.

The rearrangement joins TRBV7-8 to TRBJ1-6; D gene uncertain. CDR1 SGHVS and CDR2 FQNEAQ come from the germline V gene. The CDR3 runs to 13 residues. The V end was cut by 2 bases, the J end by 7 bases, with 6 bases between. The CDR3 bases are TGTGCCAGCAGCTTATCCCTGAATTCACCCCTCCACTTT. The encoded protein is CASSLSLNSPLHF.

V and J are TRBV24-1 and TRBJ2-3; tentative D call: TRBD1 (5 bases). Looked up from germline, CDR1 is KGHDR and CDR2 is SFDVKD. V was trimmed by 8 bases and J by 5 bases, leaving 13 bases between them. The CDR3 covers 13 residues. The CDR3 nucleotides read TGTGCCACCATGGCAGGGAAGGGAGATACGCAGTATTTT. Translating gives CATMAGKGDTQYF.

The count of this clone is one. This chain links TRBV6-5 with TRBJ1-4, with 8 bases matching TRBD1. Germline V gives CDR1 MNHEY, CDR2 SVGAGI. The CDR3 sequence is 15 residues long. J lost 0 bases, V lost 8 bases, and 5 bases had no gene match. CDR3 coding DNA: TGTGCCAGCTCGGGACAGGTCACAACTAATGAAAAACTGTTTTTT. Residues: CASSGQVTTNEKLFF.

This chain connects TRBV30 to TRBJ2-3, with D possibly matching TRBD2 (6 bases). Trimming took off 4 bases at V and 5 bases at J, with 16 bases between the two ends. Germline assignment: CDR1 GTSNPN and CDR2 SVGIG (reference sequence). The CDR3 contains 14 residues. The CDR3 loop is CAWIPGTFGDTQYF. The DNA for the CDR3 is TGTGCCTGGATCCCGGGGACTTTCGGAGATACGCAGTATTTT. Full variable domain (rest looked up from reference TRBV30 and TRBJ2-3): SQTIHQWPATLVQPVGSPLSLECTVEGTSNPNLYWYRQAAGRGLQLLFYSVGIGQISSEVPQNLSASRPQDRQFILSSKKLLLSDSGFYLCAWIPGTFGDTQYFGPGTRLTVL.